Listed here are 16 T cell receptor beta chains from one sample, sequenced in a study of neurological immune-mediated disorders. MiXCR was run by TCRdb on the 5' RACE reads, yielding one entry per CDR3 protein. The data contain about 74,000 distinct CDR3 sequences, 5.2% of them singletons. What was sequenced was PBMCs. Receptor source: a man aged 18 to 29 with multiple sclerosis.

This clonotype was detected many times. This rearrangement joins TRBV5-1 to TRBJ2-3; 7 bases agree with TRBD2. Germline loops: CDR1 SGHRS, CDR2 YFSETQ. V shed 4 bases, J shed 1 base, and the junction held 0 bases outside the gene matches. The CDR3 extends over 13 amino acids. The CDR3 region has the DNA TGCGCCAGCAGCGCGGGGGGCACAGATACGCAGTATTTT. The encoded protein is CASSAGGTDTQYF.

To note about this clonotype: At one boundary the junction diverges from the germline segment, which might be a read error. The chain combines TRBV2 with TRBJ1-6; 9 bases map to TRBD1. The CDR3 runs to 14 residues. CDR1 SNHLY and CDR2 FYNNEI come from the germline V gene. CDR3 sequence (DNA): TGTGCCAGCAGGGGACAGGGCGTCGATTCACCCCTCAACTTT. Translated: CASRGQGVDSPLNF.

At least ten counts were recorded for this clonotype. In nucleotides, the CDR3 is TGTGCCAGCGCCTTTACAGGGGGCGAATCGTCAGCTTTCTTT. This encodes CASAFTGGESSAFF. J is TRBJ1-1 and V is TRBV6-6; TRBD1 matches 9 bases. Trimming took 8 bases from V and 10 from J; bases not matched to a gene: 14. CDR3 length: 14 amino acids. The germline gives CDR1 MNHNY, CDR2 SVGAGI (reference sequence).

This clonotype has at least ten counts. The J gene is TRBJ2-1, the V gene TRBV5-1, with a possible D match to TRBD2 (6 bases). The CDR3 covers 14 residues. Germline V gives CDR1 SGHRS, CDR2 YFSETQ. Trimming took off 1 base at V and 6 bases at J, with 11 bases between the two ends. CDR3 sequence (DNA): TGCGCCAGCAGCTTGTGGTCTAGCGCCAATGAGCAGTTCTTC. It encodes CASSLWSSANEQFF. Filled out from reference TRBV5-1 and TRBJ2-1, the complete variable domain reads KAGVTQTPRYLIKTRGQQVTLSCSPISGHRSVSWYQQTPGQGLQFLFEYFSETQRNKGNFPGRFSGRQFSNSRSEMNVSTLELGDSALYLCASSLWSSANEQFFGPGTRLTVL.

This clonotype was recorded many times. The chain joins TRBV2 to TRBJ2-4; 8 bases fit TRBD2. V was clipped by 4 bases and J by 15 bases; unmatched bases: 11. CDR3 length: 13 residues. Germline lookup yields CDR1 SNHLY and CDR2 FYNNEI. Here the CDR3 reads CASSAQRESRRYF. CDR3 nucleotides: TGTGCCAGCAGTGCCCAGCGGGAGAGTCGGCGGTACTTC.

This clonotype has at least ten counts. This chain links TRBV3-1 with TRBJ1-2; the D gene is possibly TRBD1 (6 bases). Per germline, CDR1 LGHDT and CDR2 YNNKEL (reference sequence). This CDR3 region has 14 residues. Trimming removed 2 bases at V and 6 bases at J, with 13 bases between. The CDR3 spells CASSQLPGANGYTF. As DNA, the CDR3 is TGTGCCAGCAGCCAACTGCCAGGGGCTAATGGCTACACCTTC.

This clonotype was picked up a small number of times. The junction and the germline gene differ at one end; a read error may be behind it. The chain carries TRBV3-1 and TRBJ1-6; 8 nucleotides align to TRBD1. Germline CDR1 and CDR2: LGHDT and YNNKEL (reference sequence). The CDR3 consists of 17 residues. CDR3 DNA sequence: TGTGCCAGCAGCCCTCGGACAGGGTCAAGAGGTAATTCACCCCTCAACTTT. It encodes CASSPRTGSRGNSPLNF.

This clonotype was detected many times. The chain uses TRBV29-1 and TRBJ2-1; 12 nucleotides agree with TRBD2. J lost 9 bases, V lost 3 bases, and 12 bases had no gene match. Germline lookup yields CDR1 SQVTM and CDR2 ANQGSEA. CDR3 length equals 16 residues. In nucleotides, the CDR3 is TGCAGCGTTGACGTCCCGACTAGCGGGAGAACGGTTGAGCAGTTCTTC. Translated: CSVDVPTSGRTVEQFF.

There are a few counts of this clonotype. A much larger clone lies a single base off, so this may be a read error. The chain links TRBV3-1 to TRBJ2-5; a weak D match, TRBD2 (6 bases). The CDR3 covers 15 residues. Trimming left V 1 base short and J 1 base short, with 10 bases between. CDR1 and CDR2 (germline): LGHDT, YNNKEL (reference sequence). The CDR3: CASSQVVGSQETQYF. The CDR3 coding sequence is TGTGCCAGCAGCCAAGTGGTCGGGAGCCAAGAGACCCAGTACTTC.

This clonotype was recorded at least ten times. The chain employs TRBV6-1 and TRBJ2-7, with TRBD1 matching 9 bases. With V trimmed by 7 bases and J by 4 bases, 8 bases remained unmatched. CDR1 is MNHNS, CDR2 SASEGT, per germline. The CDR3 covers 14 residues. The CDR3 coding sequence is TGTGCCAGCAAGCCCCCCGGGACAGGGTACGAGCAGTACTTC. It encodes CASKPPGTGYEQYF.

This clonotype has ten or more counts. The chain has TRBV5-1 and TRBJ2-7; TRBD2 agrees at 13 bases. With 1 base clipped from V and 6 bases from J, the junction kept 4 bases outside the gene matches. In germline, CDR1 is SGHRS, CDR2 YFSETQ. The CDR3 contains 15 residues. CDR3 amino acids: CASSLTSGRAPEQYF. The CDR3 nucleotides are TGCGCCAGCAGCTTGACTAGCGGGAGGGCCCCCGAGCAGTACTTC.

This chain joins TRBV12-3 or TRBV12-4 and TRBJ1-2, with 11 bases lining up with TRBD1. CDR3 size: 14 residues. V lost 5 bases to trimming and J lost 4 bases; unmatched junction nucleotides: 3. In DNA, the CDR3 is TGTGCCAGCAGTAGGACAGGGGGCGTCTATGGCTACACCTTC. Encoded protein: CASSRTGGVYGYTF.

This clonotype was counted many times. The chain combines TRBV28 with TRBJ2-7; 10 bases agree with TRBD1. The CDR3 length is 14 residues. Germline-derived CDR1 and CDR2 are MDHEN and SYDVKM. J lost 6 bases, V lost 2 bases, and 4 bases had no gene match. CDR3 in DNA: TGTGCCAGCAGTTTAGCGACAGGGGGCGGCGAGCAGTACTTC. Translated: CASSLATGGGEQYF.

This clonotype occurred many times. The chain recombines TRBV5-1 with TRBJ1-2; D is unresolved. Germline V CDR1 and CDR2: SGHRS, YFSETQ. Trimming took off 0 bases at V and 0 bases at J, with 9 bases between the two ends. This CDR3 has 15 residues. This CDR3 reads CASSLEPGANYGYTF. The CDR3 nucleotides read TGCGCCAGCAGCTTGGAGCCGGGAGCTAACTATGGCTACACCTTC.

About this clonotype itself: A much larger clone lies a single base off, so this may be a read error. This rearrangement joins TRBV4-2 to TRBJ1-2; D may be TRBD1 (5 bases). This CDR3 is built from 15 residues. V was trimmed by 0 bases and J by 7 bases, leaving 15 bases between them. In germline, CDR1 is LGHNA, CDR2 YNFKEQ. The CDR3 nucleotides are TGTGCCAGCAGCCAAGAGCGCCAAAGGGGCAGTGGCTACACCTTC. Translation gives CASSQERQRGSGYTF.

Worth noting for this clonotype: A single base separates this from a much larger clone, so it may be a read error. This rearrangement joins TRBV20-1 to TRBJ1-2; D ambiguous. The length of the CDR3 is 14 residues. The V end lost 3 bases, the J end lost 0 bases, and 11 bases lay between the germline ends. CDR1 and CDR2 from the germline V gene are DFQATT and SNEGSKA (reference sequence). The CDR3 region is CSASKPETNYGYTF. The CDR3 nucleotides read TGCAGTGCTAGTAAGCCAGAAACTAACTATGGCTACACCTTC.